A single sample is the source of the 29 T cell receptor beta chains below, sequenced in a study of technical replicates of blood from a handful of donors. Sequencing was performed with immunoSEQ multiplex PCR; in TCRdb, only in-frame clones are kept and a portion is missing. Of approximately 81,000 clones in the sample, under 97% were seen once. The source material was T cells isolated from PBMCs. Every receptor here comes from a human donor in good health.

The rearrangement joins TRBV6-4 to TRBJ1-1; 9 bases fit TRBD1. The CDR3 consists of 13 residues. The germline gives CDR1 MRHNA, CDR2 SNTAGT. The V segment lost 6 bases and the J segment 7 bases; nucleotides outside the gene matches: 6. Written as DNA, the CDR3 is TGTGCCAGCAGGACGGACAGGGGAGGTGAAGCTTTCTTT. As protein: CASRTDRGGEAFF.

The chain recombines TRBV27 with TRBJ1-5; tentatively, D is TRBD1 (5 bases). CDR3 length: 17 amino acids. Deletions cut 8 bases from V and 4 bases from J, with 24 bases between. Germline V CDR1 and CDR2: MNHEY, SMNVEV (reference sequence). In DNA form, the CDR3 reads TGTGCCAGCGCTCGGGGGGGTTTAGGAGTTTTTAATCAGCCCCAGCATTTT. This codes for CASARGGLGVFNQPQHF.

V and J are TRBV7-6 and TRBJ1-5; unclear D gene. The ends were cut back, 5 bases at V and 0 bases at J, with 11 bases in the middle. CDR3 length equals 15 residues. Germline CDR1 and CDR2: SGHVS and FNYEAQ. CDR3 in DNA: TGTGCCAGCAGCCCAGGCGGACTTAGCAATCAGCCCCAGCATTTT. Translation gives CASSPGGLSNQPQHF.

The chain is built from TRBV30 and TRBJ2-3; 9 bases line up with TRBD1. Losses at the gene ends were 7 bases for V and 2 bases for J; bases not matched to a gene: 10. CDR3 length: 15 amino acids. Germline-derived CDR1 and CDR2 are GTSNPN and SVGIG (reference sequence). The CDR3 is CASTRGDRVTDTQYF. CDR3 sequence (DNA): TGTGCCTCCACCCGAGGGGACAGGGTCACAGATACGCAGTATTTT.

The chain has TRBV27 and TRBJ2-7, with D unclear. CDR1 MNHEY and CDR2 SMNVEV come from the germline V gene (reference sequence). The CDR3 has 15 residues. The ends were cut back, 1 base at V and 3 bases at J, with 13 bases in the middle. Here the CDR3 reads CASSLFFGYDYEQYF. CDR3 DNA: TGTGCCAGCAGTTTATTTTTCGGGTACGACTACGAGCAGTACTTC.

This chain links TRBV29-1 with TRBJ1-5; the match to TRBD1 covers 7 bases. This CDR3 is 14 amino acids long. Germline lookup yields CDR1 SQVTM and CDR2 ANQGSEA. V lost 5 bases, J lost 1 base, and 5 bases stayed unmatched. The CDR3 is CSVSQGISNQPQHF. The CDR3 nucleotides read TGCAGCGTTTCACAGGGGATAAGCAATCAGCCCCAGCATTTT.

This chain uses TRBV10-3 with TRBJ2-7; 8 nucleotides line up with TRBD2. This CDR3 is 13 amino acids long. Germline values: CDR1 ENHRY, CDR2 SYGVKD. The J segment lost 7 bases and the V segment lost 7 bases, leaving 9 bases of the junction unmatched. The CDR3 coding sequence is TGTGCCATCACGGGAGGGAGTACGAGGGAGCAGTACTTC. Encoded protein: CAITGGSTREQYF.

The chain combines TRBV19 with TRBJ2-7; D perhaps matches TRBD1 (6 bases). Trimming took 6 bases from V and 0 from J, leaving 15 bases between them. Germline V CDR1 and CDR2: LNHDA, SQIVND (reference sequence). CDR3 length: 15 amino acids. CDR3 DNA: TGTGCCAGTAGACCACAGGGTAAGAGCTCCTACGAGCAGTACTTC. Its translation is CASRPQGKSSYEQYF.

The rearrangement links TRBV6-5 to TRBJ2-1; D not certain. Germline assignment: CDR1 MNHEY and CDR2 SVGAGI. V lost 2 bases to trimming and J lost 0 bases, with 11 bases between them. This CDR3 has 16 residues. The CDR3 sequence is CASSYTTVSSYNEQFF. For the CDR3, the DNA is TGTGCCAGCAGTTACACTACGGTTAGCTCCTACAATGAGCAGTTCTTC.

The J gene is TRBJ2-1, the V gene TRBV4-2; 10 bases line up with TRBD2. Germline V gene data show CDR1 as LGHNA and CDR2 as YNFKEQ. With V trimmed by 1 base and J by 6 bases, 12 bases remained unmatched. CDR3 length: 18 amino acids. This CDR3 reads CASSQVAGGASVGNEQFF. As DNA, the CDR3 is TGTGCCAGCAGCCAAGTAGCGGGAGGCGCAAGTGTGGGCAATGAGCAGTTCTTC.

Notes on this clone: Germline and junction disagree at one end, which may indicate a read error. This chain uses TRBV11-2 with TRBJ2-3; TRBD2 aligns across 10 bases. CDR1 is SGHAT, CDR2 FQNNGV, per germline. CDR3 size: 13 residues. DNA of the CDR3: TGTGCCAGCAGCTTACTAGCGGGAGAGGCTTCGGATTTT. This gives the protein CASSLLAGEASDF.

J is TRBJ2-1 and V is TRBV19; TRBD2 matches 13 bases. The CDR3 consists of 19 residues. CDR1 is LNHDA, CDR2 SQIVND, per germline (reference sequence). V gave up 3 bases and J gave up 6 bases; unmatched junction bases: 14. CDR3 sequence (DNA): TGTGCCAGTAGTATTGGGGGGACTAGCGGGGTGGGAGTTGGCAATGAGCAGTTCTTC. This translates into CASSIGGTSGVGVGNEQFF.

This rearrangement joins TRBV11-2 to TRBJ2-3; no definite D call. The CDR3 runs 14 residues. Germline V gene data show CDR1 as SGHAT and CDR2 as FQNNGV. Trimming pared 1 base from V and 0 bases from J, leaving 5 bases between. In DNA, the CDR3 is TGTGCCAGCAGCTTAGTATTGAGCACAGATACGCAGTATTTT. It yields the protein CASSLVLSTDTQYF.

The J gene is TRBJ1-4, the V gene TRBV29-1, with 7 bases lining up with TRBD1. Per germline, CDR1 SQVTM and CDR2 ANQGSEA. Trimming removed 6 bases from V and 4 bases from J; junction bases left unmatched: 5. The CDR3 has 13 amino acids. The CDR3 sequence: CSVTRGFNEKLFF. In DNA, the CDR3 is TGCAGCGTCACCAGGGGGTTTAATGAAAAACTGTTTTTT.

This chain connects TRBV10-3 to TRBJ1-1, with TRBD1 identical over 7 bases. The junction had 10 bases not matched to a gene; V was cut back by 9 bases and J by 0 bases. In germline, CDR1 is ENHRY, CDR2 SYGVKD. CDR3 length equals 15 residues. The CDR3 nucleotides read TGTGCCATTTCTTTCGCCAGGGGGGTGAACACTGAAGCTTTCTTT. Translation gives CAISFARGVNTEAFF.

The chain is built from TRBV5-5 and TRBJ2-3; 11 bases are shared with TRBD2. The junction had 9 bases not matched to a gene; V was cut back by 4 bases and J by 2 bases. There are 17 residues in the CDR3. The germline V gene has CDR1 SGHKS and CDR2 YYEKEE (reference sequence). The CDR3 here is CASSLQGTSGNTDTQYF. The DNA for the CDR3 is TGTGCCAGCAGCCTACAGGGGACTAGCGGAAACACAGATACGCAGTATTTT. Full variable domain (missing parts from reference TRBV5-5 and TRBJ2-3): DAGVTQSPTHLIKTRGQQVTLRCSPISGHKSVSWYQQVLGQGPQFIFQYYEKEERGRGNFPDRFSARQFPNYSSELNVNALLLGDSALYLCASSLQGTSGNTDTQYFGPGTRLTVL.

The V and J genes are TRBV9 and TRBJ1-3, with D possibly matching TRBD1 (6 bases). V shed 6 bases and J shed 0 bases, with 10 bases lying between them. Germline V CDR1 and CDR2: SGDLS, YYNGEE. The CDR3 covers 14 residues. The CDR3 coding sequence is TGTGCCAGCACTTCAGGGGACTCTGGAAACACCATATATTTT. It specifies CASTSGDSGNTIYF.

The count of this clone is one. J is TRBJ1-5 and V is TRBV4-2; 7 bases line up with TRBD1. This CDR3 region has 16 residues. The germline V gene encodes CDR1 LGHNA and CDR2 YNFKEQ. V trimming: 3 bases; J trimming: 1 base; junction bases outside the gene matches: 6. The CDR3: CASSHILRGSNQPQHF. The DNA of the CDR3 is TGTGCCAGCAGCCATATACTCAGGGGGAGCAATCAGCCCCAGCATTTT.

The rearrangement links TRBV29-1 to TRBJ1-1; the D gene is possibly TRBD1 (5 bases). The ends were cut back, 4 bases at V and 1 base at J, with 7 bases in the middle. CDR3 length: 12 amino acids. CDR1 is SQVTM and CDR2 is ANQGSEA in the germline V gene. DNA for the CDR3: TGCAGCGTTGGCCAGGGGAACACTGAAGCTTTCTTT. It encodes CSVGQGNTEAFF.

This CDR3 reads CASSLDSYEQYF. CDR3 DNA sequence: TGTGCCAGCAGTCTTGACAGCTACGAGCAGTACTTC. The J gene is TRBJ2-7, the V gene TRBV2; D is perhaps TRBD1 (5 bases). Germline loops: CDR1 SNHLY, CDR2 FYNNEI. Trimming cost V 5 bases and J 3 bases, with 8 bases left between them. The CDR3 totals 12 residues.

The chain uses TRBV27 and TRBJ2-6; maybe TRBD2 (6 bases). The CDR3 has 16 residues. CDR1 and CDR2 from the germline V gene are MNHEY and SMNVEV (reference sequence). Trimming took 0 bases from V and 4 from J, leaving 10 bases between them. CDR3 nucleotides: TGTGCCAGCAGTTTATCGGGGGGATACGGGGCCAACGTCCTGACTTTC. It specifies CASSLSGGYGANVLTF. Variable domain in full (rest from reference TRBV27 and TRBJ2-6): EAQVTQNPRYLITVTGKKLTVTCSQNMNHEYMSWYRQDPGLGLRQIYYSMNVEVTDKGDVPEGYKVSRKEKRNFPLILESPSPNQTSLYFCASSLSGGYGANVLTFGAGSRLTVL.

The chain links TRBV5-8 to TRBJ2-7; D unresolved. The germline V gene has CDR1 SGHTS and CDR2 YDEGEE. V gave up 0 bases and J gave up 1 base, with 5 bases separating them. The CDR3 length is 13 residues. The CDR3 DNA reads TGTGCCAGCAGCTTGGACACGTCCTACGAGCAGTACTTC. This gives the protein CASSLDTSYEQYF.

This CDR3 is CASSDPTGGIQPQHF. In DNA form, the CDR3 reads TGTGCCAGCAGCGACCCGACAGGGGGGATCCAGCCCCAGCATTTT. The chain uses TRBV28 and TRBJ1-5, with TRBD1 matching 9 bases. The CDR3 runs 15 residues. CDR1 is MDHEN, CDR2 SYDVKM, per germline. V lost 6 bases to trimming and J lost 7 bases; unmatched junction nucleotides: 10.

The CDR3 spells CASSFAGRNEQYF. In DNA form, the CDR3 reads TGTGCCAGCAGCTTCGCGGGAAGAAACGAGCAGTACTTC. V gene TRBV7-2 combines with J gene TRBJ2-7, with D perhaps TRBD2 (6 bases). Per the germline V gene, CDR1 is SGHTA and CDR2 is FQGNSA. Trimming took off 3 bases at V and 5 bases at J, with 11 bases between the two ends. The CDR3 runs to 13 residues.

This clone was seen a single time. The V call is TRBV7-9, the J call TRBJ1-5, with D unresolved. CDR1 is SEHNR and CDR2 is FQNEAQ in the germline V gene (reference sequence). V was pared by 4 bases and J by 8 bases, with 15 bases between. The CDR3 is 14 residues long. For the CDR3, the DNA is TGTGCCAGCAGCTCCGGTGACGGGTTAAAGCCCCAGCATTTT. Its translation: CASSSGDGLKPQHF.

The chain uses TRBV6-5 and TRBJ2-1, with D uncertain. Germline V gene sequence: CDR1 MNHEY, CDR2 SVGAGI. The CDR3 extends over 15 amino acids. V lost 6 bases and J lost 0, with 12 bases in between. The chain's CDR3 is CASRRDTSSYNEQFF. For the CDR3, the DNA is TGTGCCAGCAGGCGTGACACGAGCTCCTACAATGAGCAGTTCTTC.

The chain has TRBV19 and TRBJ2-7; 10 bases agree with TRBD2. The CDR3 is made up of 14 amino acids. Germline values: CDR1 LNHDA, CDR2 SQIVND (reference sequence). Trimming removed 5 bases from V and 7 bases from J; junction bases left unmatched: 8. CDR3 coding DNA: TGTGCCAGTAGTTCCGGGACTAGCGTAAGGGAGCAGTACTTC. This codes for CASSSGTSVREQYF.

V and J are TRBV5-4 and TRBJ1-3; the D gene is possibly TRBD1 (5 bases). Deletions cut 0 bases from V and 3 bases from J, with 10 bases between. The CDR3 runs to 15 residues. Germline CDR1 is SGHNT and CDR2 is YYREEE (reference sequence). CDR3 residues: CASSLGPGDGNTIYF. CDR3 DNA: TGTGCCAGCAGCTTGGGACCGGGGGATGGAAACACCATATATTTT.

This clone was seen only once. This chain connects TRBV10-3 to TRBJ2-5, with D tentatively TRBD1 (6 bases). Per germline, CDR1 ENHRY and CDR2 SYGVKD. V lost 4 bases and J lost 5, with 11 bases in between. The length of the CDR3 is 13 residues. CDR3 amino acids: CAISGNREETQYF. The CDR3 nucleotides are TGTGCCATCAGTGGTAACAGGGAGGAGACCCAGTACTTC.